This T cell receptor (beta chain) was captured in a study of cytomegalovirus exposure and HLA in healthy donors. The ends lost 5 bases at V and 4 bases at J; junction bases unmatched: 11. The CDR3 spans 15 residues. Germline assignment: CDR1 LNHDA and CDR2 SQIVND (reference sequence). PCR primers comprised 60 Vbeta and 13 Jbeta primers. Clones were read by immunoSEQ multiplex PCR, and TCRdb kept only the in-frame ones, dropping some. The data hold some 160,000 clones, with over 75% observed a single time. Overall study findings and caveats: The classifier was said to identify cytomegalovirus status with high specificity and sensitivity. The authors enumerated roughly 160 TCR beta chains as linked to cytomegalovirus. The authors excluded some V segments, including TRBV6-2 and TRBV6-3, as indistinguishable.

As concerns this clone: Its antigen is currently unknown.

The receptor was derived from a man aged 60-69 years in good health and CMV-seronegative. This sequence joins TRBV19 and TRBJ2-7; TRBD1 aligns across 7 bases. The sequenced sample was PBMCs. The CDR3 sequence is CASSPRGAGGYEQYF. The CDR3 bases are TGTGCCAGTAGTCCCCGTGGGGCAGGGGGATACGAGCAGTACTTC.